This TCR beta chain was sequenced in a study of OX40 agonist ivuxolimab in advanced cancers. The sample holds one count of this clone. The antigen remains undetermined. Other DNA variants within this sample encode the same CDR3. Whole-study findings and limits: At doses 0.1 to 3.0 mg/kg, CD4+ and CD8+ clones expanded. On average, CD8+ T cells had more expanded clones than CD4+. Antigen specificity of clonally expanded peripheral T cells was not established.

Here immunoSEQ multiplex PCR was the method, and the copy in TCRdb shows in-frame clones only, minus some. This sample has 99,000 or so clones; less than 95% occur once, and the top ten carry approximately 0.2%. Sequencing was performed on CD4+ or CD8+ T cells sorted from blood, taken in a trial of the OX40 agonist ivuxolimab. This receptor was obtained from an adult with an advanced solid tumor such as melanoma, head and neck, liver or kidney cancer.

CDR3 bases: TGTGCCAGCAGTTTATCGAGGCCTTATGCTGGAAACACCATATATTTT. It yields the protein CASSLSRPYAGNTIYF. This sequence joins TRBV27 and TRBJ1-3; the D is unclear. CDR1 MNHEY and CDR2 SMNVEV come from the germline V gene (reference sequence). Between the trimmed V and J ends, which lost 0 bases and 2 bases, there was a span of 11 bases. The CDR3 sequence is 16 residues long.